Detailed here is one T cell receptor (beta chain). The entry originates in a study of OX40 agonist ivuxolimab in advanced cancers. Study details: The dose-escalation group included hepatocellular carcinoma, melanoma, renal cell carcinoma and head and neck cancer.

The protocol was immunoSEQ multiplex PCR, while the TCRdb copy is restricted to in-frame clones and leaves out a portion. The table includes roughly 15,000 clones, roughly 90% detected once. Source: CD4+ or CD8+ T cells sorted from blood, taken in a trial of the OX40 agonist ivuxolimab. The TCR comes from an adult with an advanced solid tumor such as melanoma, head and neck, liver or kidney cancer.

DNA of the CDR3: TGCGCCAGCAGCCAGTCAGCGGGGGGGCGCATGGGCACAGATACGCAGTATTTT. As protein: CASSQSAGGRMGTDTQYF. The chain is built from TRBV4-1 and TRBJ2-3, with TRBD2 identical over 10 bases. The CDR3 loop spans 18 amino acids. With V trimmed by 3 bases and J by 1 base, 10 bases remained unmatched. Germline V gives CDR1 MGHRA, CDR2 YSYEKL.